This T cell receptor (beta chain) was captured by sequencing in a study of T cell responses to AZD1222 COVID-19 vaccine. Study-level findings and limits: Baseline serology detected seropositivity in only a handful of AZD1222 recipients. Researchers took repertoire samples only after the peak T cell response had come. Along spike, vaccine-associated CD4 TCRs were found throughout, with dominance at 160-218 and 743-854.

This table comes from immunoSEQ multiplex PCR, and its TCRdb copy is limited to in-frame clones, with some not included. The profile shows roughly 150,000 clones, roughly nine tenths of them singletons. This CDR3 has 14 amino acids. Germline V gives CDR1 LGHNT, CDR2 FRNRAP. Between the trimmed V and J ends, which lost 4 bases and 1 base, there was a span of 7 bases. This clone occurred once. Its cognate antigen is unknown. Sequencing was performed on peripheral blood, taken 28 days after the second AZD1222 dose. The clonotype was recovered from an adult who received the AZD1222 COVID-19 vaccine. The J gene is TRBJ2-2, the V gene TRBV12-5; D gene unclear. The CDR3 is CASGSGRNTGELFF. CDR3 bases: TGTGCTAGTGGTTCAGGACGGAACACCGGGGAGCTGTTTTTT.